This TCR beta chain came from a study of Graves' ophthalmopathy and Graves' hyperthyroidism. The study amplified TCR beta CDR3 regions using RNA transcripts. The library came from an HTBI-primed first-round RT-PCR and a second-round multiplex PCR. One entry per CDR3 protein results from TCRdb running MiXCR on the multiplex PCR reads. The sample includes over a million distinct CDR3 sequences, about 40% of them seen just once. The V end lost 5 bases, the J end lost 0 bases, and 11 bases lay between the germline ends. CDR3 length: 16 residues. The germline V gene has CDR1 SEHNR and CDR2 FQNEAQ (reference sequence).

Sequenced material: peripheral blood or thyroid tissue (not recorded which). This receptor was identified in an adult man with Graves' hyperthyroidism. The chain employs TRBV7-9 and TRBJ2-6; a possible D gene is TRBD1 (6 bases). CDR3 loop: CASSTGQFSGANVLTF. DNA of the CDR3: TGTGCCAGCAGCACAGGACAGTTCTCTGGGGCCAACGTCCTGACTTTC.